This TCR beta chain was recorded in a study of identical twins (dated by TCRdb to about 2016). As for the study more broadly: To test whether fetal clonotypes persist, this study deep-sequenced TCR alpha and beta repertoires from monozygotic twins, from unrelated adults of various ages, and from cord blood. Replicate twin experiments were performed at different times using different library preparation protocols to rule out contamination.

A remark on this clonotype: The clone's antigen remains unknown. Base-call qualities are not available, and no considerably larger clone is one nucleotide away.

Every donor in the study was a healthy Caucasian. Three pairs of female monozygotic twins, all aged roughly 18 to 30 years, made up the twin cohort. CD4+ and CD8+ T cell populations were isolated with positive isolation kits from Invitrogen. Overall results and qualifications from the work: Conclusions relied on cross-sectional statistical analysis, since the same donors could not be followed over many years. Zero-insertion analyses could be partly confounded by invariant T cells such as MAIT and iNKT, although diverse VJ usage argued against such confounding for most clonotypes. Excess twin sharing in beta out-of-frame sequences was weaker because fewer shared sequences lowered the signal-to-noise ratio. In monozygotic twins, recombination models systematically underestimated out-of-frame TCR alpha sharing, but the models matched the sharing seen between unrelated individuals. Compared with coincidental sharing between unrelated individuals, out-of-frame TCR alpha sequences shared between twins showed an excess of sequences with low generation probability. Abundant cord blood beta clonotypes carried fewer insertions; young adult naive repertoires showed a weaker similar trend, while memory repertoires showed none.

From cysteine to phenylalanine, the CDR3 is 14 amino acids long. Of all the DNA, just the CDR3 is kept, 42 bases in frame from base 1. V is reduced by 0 bases and J by 8 bases, leaving a spacing of 13 bases between them. The germline V gene yields KGHSH for CDR1 and LQKENI for CDR2. Receptors were amplified or captured by 5' RACE. Sequencing was carried out with an Illumina HiSeq 2000. Template switching added a universal primer binding site, and the final cDNA carried a unique molecular identifier that allowed TCR cDNA molecules to be counted accurately. Specific primers in the conserved constant-segment region were used to synthesize first-strand cDNA for the TCR alpha and beta chains. Each cDNA library was double barcoded, with a SMART-Mk sample barcode plus Illumina barcodes, to control for contamination. TruSeq adapter sequences and Illumina sample barcodes were added in two successive PCR steps. The Illumina HiSeq platform was used with custom primers to sequence TCR alpha and beta cDNA libraries. The authors processed their data as follows. Unique molecular identifiers were extracted from raw reads with MiGEC, and CDR3 positions were determined with MiXCR. Recombination models were inferred per individual with the repgenHMM and IGoR tools using an EM algorithm. The tcR package in R was used for shared clonotype analysis, with sharing normalized by the product of cloneset sizes. To study raw recombination free of thymic and clonal selection effects, out-of-frame nonproductive sequences were analyzed. Starting from the raw public reads, TCRdb applied fastp trimming at Q25, assembled clones with MiXCR and retained in-frame beta chains. One record per CDR3 amino acid sequence lists the most common genes and DNA. These V and J calls are TCRdb output, not the study's own analysis. The sample records 540,000 or so distinct CDR3 sequences, about a fifth of which are singletons. The ten largest make up 0.48% of the sample.

These records were also assigned to another study, of yellow fever vaccine responses in identical twins. As the second paper documents: The T cell response to vaccination in identical twins was reported by the authors to appear partly convergent and partly personalized. In the study, vaccine-responding T cell clones were precisely tracked in identical twins.

The TCR originated in a woman in her late teens or twenties in good health. Sequencing was performed on CD4+ T cells sorted from blood. The rearrangement combines TRBV18 with TRBJ1-2; no D gene can be assigned with confidence. CDR3 reads: CASSPPQAVEGYTF. The bases read TGTGCCAGCTCACCACCTCAGGCCGTCGAAGGCTACACCTTC.